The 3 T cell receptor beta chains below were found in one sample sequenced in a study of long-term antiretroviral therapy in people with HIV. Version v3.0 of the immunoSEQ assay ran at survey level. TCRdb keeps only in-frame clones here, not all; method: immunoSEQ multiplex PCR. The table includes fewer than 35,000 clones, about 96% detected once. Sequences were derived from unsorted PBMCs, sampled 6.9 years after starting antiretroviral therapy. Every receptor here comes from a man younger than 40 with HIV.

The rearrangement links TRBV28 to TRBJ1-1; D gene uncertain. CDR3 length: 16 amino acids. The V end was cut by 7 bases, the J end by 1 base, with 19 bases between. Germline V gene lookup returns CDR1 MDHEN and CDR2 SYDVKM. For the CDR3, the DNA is TGTGCCAGCAACGCCCTATTTGGTGGGAAGAACACTGAAGCTTTCTTT. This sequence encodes CASNALFGGKNTEAFF. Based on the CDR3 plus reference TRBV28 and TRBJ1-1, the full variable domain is DVKVTQSSRYLVKRTGEKVFLECVQDMDHENMFWYRQDPGLGLRLIYFSYDVKMKEKGDIPEGYSVSREKKERFSLILESASTNQTSMYLCASNALFGGKNTEAFFGQGTRLTVV.

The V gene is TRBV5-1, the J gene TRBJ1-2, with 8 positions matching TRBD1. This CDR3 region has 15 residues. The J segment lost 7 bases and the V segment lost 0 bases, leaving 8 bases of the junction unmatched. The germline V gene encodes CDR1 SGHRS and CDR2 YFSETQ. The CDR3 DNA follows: TGCGCCAGCAGCTTGGAAGGACAGGGAAGTGGTGGCTACACCTTC. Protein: CASSLEGQGSGGYTF. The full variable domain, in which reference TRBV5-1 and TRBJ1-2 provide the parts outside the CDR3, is KAGVTQTPRYLIKTRGQQVTLSCSPISGHRSVSWYQQTPGQGLQFLFEYFSETQRNKGNFPGRFSGRQFSNSRSEMNVSTLELGDSALYLCASSLEGQGSGGYTFGSGTRLTVV.

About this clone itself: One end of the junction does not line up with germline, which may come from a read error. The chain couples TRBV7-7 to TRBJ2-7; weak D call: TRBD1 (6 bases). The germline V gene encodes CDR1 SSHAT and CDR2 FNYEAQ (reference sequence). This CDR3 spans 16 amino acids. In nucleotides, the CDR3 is TGTGCTAGCAGCTTAGGTATCAGGGGTGGGTCCTACGAGCAGTACTTC. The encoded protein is CASSLGIRGGSYEQYF.